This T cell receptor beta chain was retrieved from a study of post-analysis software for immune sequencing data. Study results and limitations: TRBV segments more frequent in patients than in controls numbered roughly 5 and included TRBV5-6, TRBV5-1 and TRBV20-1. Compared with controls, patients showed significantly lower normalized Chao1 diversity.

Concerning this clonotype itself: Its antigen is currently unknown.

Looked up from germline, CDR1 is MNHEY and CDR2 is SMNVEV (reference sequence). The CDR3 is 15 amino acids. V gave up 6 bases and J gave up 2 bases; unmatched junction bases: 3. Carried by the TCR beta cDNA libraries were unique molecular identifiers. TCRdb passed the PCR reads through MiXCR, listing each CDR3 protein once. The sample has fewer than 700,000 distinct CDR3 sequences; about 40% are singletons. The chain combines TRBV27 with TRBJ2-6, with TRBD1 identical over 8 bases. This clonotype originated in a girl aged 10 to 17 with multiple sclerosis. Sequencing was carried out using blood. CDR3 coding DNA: TGTGCCAGCAGGTTACAGGGGGCTGGGGCCAACGTCCTGACTTTC. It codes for CASRLQGAGANVLTF.